Following are 17 T cell receptor beta chains from one sample sequenced in a study of cytomegalovirus exposure and HLA in healthy donors. Vbeta (60) and Jbeta (13) primers were used in the PCR. Repertoires were generated with immunoSEQ multiplex PCR, while TCRdb's copy carries only in-frame clones and drops some. Among under 200,000 clones listed, over 75% were seen once. Specimen: PBMCs. The receptor set was obtained from a woman aged 45 to 65 in good health and CMV-seronegative.

Points on this clone: Sequence at one end of the junction differs from germline and may be a read error. The rearrangement links TRBV7-9 to TRBJ1-1; D might be TRBD1 (5 bases). This CDR3 contains 11 residues. Germline-derived CDR1 and CDR2 are SEHNR and FQNEAQ (reference sequence). CDR3: CSSRQSTEAFF. CDR3 nucleotides: TGTTCCAGCAGACAGTCTACTGAAGCTTTCTTT. Using reference TRBV7-9 and TRBJ1-1 for the parts outside the CDR3, the full variable domain is DTGVSQNPRHKITKRGQNVTFRCDPISEHNRLYWYRQTLGQGPEFLTYFQNEAQLEKSRLLSDRFSAERPKGSFSTLEIQRTEQGDSAMYLCSSRQSTEAFFGQGTRLTVV.

J is TRBJ2-5 and V is TRBV7-6; 9 nucleotides line up with TRBD2. This CDR3 is built from 17 residues. With 1 base clipped from V and 7 bases from J, the junction kept 13 bases outside the gene matches. Germline V gives CDR1 SGHVS, CDR2 FNYEAQ. The CDR3 region is CASSLEVAGASRGTQYF. The CDR3 DNA is TGTGCCAGCAGCTTAGAAGTAGCGGGAGCCTCGCGGGGGACCCAGTACTTC.

The V gene is TRBV7-2, the J gene TRBJ1-1; 8 nucleotides agree with TRBD1. This CDR3 contains 15 residues. Germline V gives CDR1 SGHTA, CDR2 FQGNSA. Trimming removed 5 bases from V and 7 bases from J; junction bases left unmatched: 12. CDR3 loop: CASSHGTGVKGEAFF. The CDR3 nucleotides are TGTGCCAGCAGCCACGGGACAGGCGTTAAGGGTGAAGCTTTCTTT.

This chain joins TRBV6-5 and TRBJ1-4; D is uncertain. The V and J ends lost 6 bases and 3 bases respectively, with 14 bases between them. Germline V gene sequence: CDR1 MNHEY, CDR2 SVGAGI. This CDR3 has 15 amino acids. CDR3 sequence: CASRTNNSPNEKLFF. For the CDR3, the DNA is TGTGCCAGCAGGACTAACAACAGCCCTAATGAAAAACTGTTTTTT.

CDR3 bases: TGTGCCAGGAGAGTATGGGACAGGGGGGGACAAGAGACCCAGTACTTC. This gives the protein CARRVWDRGGQETQYF. The rearrangement uses TRBV19 and TRBJ2-5, with 11 bases fitting TRBD1. The CDR3 length is 16 residues. The V segment lost 9 bases and the J segment 2 bases; nucleotides outside the gene matches: 11. CDR1 and CDR2 from the germline V gene are LNHDA and SQIVND (reference sequence).

The V gene is TRBV9, the J gene TRBJ1-4; possible D gene TRBD1, 6 bases. Trimming stripped 0 bases from V and 7 bases from J, with 16 bases between. Germline assignment: CDR1 SGDLS and CDR2 YYNGEE. CDR3 length equals 16 residues. The CDR3 reads CASSVATGGAFEKLFF. The DNA for the CDR3 is TGTGCCAGCAGCGTAGCTACGGGGGGCGCATTTGAAAAACTGTTTTTT.

This clone has more than one count but fewer than ten. The genes are TRBV21-1 and TRBJ1-3. TRBV21-1 is assigned pseudogene status. This CDR3 has 18 amino acids. CDR3 residues: CASSKALSGVSSGNTIYF. The CDR3 DNA is TGTGCCAGCAGCAAAGCGCTTTCCGGGGTGAGCTCTGGAAACACCATATATTTT.

The rearrangement joins TRBV5-1 to TRBJ2-3; TRBD2 agrees at 7 bases. V was clipped by 4 bases and J by 2 bases; unmatched bases: 13. CDR1 and CDR2 from the germline V gene are SGHRS and YFSETQ. CDR3 size: 17 residues. The CDR3 region is CASSRGDYLASTDTQYF. As DNA, the CDR3 is TGCGCCAGCAGCCGGGGGGACTACCTCGCCTCCACAGATACGCAGTATTTT.

The V call is TRBV14, the J call TRBJ2-1, with D perhaps matching TRBD2 (6 bases). Per germline, CDR1 SGHDN and CDR2 FVKESK. V was pared by 4 bases and J by 16 bases, with 17 bases between. This CDR3 has 12 amino acids. The CDR3 sequence: CASSPRGLRHFF. The DNA for the CDR3 is TGTGCCAGCAGCCCCCGGGGACTGAGACATTTCTTC.

This chain uses TRBV6-1 with TRBJ1-1; TRBD1 might be the D (5 bases). Trimming stripped 8 bases from V and 8 bases from J, with 15 bases between. The CDR3 covers 12 residues. Germline V lookup: CDR1 MNHNS, CDR2 SASEGT. CDR3: CASRGTPKEAFF. The CDR3 DNA follows: TGTGCCAGCCGGGGGACCCCCAAAGAAGCTTTCTTT.

The chain carries TRBV5-1 and TRBJ1-4; possibly TRBD1 for D (6 bases). The germline CDR1 and CDR2 sequences are SGHRS and YFSETQ. The CDR3 extends over 15 amino acids. V lost 1 base and J 6 bases, leaving 13 bases between the germline ends. The CDR3 sequence is CASSLHGQSHEKLFF. Here the CDR3 DNA reads TGCGCCAGCAGCTTGCACGGACAGTCCCATGAAAAACTGTTTTTT.

This chain joins TRBV18 and TRBJ2-7; D ambiguous. Germline CDR1 and CDR2: KGHSH and LQKENI. Trimming cost V 6 bases and J 7 bases, with 13 bases left between them. The CDR3 spans 12 residues. CDR3: CASSPSSGEQYF. In nucleotides, the CDR3 is TGTGCCAGCTCCCCATCCTCCGGGGAGCAGTACTTC.

This clone came up a few times. This chain uses TRBV28 with TRBJ1-5; D might be TRBD1 (6 bases). The CDR3 contains 15 residues. CDR1 and CDR2 from the germline V gene are MDHEN and SYDVKM. The V and J ends lost 5 bases and 3 bases respectively, with 14 bases between them. The CDR3 is CASSLSRGINQPQHF. CDR3 sequence (DNA): TGTGCCAGCAGTCTCAGCAGGGGAATCAATCAGCCCCAGCATTTT.

This chain links TRBV10-1 with TRBJ1-1; TRBD1 aligns across 7 bases. Germline CDR1 WNHNN, CDR2 SYGVQD (reference sequence). This CDR3 region has 18 residues. V lost 2 bases to trimming and J lost 3 bases; unmatched junction nucleotides: 15. This chain's CDR3 is CASSEGGNLDRVYTEAFF. The DNA for the CDR3 is TGCGCCAGCAGTGAGGGTGGGAACCTAGACAGGGTCTACACTGAAGCTTTCTTT.

This sequence joins TRBV5-8 and TRBJ2-6, with TRBD1 identical over 8 bases. The V gene end was trimmed by 0 bases and the J gene end by 0 bases; junction bases not matched to a gene: 5. This CDR3 contains 18 residues. In germline, CDR1 is SGHTS, CDR2 YDEGEE. Here the CDR3 reads CASSLGTGSVSGANVLTF. The CDR3 DNA reads TGTGCCAGCAGCTTGGGGACAGGGTCCGTCTCTGGGGCCAACGTCCTGACTTTC.

This clone was picked up one time. The chain couples TRBV5-1 to TRBJ2-1, with 10 bases aligning to TRBD2. Germline values: CDR1 SGHRS, CDR2 YFSETQ. There are 16 residues in the CDR3. V dropped 6 bases and J dropped 3; count of bases not matched to a gene: 9. In nucleotides, the CDR3 is TGCGCCAGCAACCTAGCGGGAGTTAGGCTCTACAATGAGCAGTTCTTC. It encodes CASNLAGVRLYNEQFF.

The V call is TRBV10-2, the J call TRBJ2-7, with unresolved D. This CDR3 comprises 11 residues. With 10 bases removed from V and 2 bases from J, the gap between germline ends came to 9 bases. Germline lookup yields CDR1 WSHSY and CDR2 SAAADI. DNA for the CDR3: TGCGCCACCGCGGTGCCCTACGAGCAGTACTTC. The encoded protein is CATAVPYEQYF.